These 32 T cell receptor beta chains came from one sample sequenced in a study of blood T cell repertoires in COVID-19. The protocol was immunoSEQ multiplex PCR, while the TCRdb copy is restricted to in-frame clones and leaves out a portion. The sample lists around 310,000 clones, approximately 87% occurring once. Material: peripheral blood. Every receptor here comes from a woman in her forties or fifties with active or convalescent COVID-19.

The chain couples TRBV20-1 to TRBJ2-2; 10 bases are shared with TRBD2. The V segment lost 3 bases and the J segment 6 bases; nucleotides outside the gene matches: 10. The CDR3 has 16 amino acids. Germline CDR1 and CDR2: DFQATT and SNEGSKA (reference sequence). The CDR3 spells CSASRAGGRGAGELFF. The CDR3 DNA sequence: TGCAGTGCTAGTCGAGCGGGGGGGCGAGGGGCCGGGGAGCTGTTTTTT.

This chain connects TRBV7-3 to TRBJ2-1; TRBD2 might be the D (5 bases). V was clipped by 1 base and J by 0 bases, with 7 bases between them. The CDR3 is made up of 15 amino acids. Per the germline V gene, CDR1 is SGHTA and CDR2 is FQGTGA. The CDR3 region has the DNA TGTGCCAGCAGCTTAAGGACTGCCTCCTACAATGAGCAGTTCTTC. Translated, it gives CASSLRTASYNEQFF.

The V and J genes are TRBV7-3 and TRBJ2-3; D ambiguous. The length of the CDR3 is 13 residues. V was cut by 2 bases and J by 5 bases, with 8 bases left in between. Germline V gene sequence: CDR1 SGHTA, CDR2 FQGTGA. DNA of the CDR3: TGTGCCAGCAGCTTAGCACCGGGAGATACGCAGTATTTT. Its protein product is CASSLAPGDTQYF.

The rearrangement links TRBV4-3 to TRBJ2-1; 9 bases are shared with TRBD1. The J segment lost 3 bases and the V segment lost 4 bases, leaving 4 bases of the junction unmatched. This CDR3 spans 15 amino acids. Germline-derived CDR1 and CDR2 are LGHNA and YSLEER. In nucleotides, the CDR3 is TGCGCCAGCAGCCCCACAGGGGGCGTCTACAATGAGCAGTTCTTC. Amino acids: CASSPTGGVYNEQFF.

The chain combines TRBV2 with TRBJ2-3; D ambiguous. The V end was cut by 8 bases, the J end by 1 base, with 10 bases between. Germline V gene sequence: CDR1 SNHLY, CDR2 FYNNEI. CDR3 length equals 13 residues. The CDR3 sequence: CASQLAGTDTQYF. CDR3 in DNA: TGTGCCAGCCAATTAGCTGGCACAGATACGCAGTATTTT. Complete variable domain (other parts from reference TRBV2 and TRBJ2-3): EPEVTQTPSHQVTQMGQEVILRCVPISNHLYFYWYRQILGQKVEFLVSFYNNEISEKSEIFDDQFSVERPDGSNFTLKIRSTKLEDSAMYFCASQLAGTDTQYFGPGTRLTVL.

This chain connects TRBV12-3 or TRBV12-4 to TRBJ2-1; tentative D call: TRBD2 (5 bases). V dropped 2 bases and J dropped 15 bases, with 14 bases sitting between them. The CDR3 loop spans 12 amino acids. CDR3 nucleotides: TGTGCCAGCAGTTTAAGCTCGGGGATCCCGTTCTTC. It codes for CASSLSSGIPFF.

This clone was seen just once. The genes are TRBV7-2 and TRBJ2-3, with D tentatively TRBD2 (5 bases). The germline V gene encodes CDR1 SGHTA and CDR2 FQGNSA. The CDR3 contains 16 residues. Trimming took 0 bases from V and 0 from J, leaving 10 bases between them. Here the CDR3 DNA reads TGTGCCAGCAGCTTAGCCGGCGGGCTCAGCACAGATACGCAGTATTTT. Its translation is CASSLAGGLSTDTQYF.

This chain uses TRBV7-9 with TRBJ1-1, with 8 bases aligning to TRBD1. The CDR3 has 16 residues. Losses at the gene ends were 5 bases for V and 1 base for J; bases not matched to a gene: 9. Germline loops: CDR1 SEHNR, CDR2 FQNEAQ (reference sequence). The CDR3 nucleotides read TGTGCCAGCAGCCCCGGACAGGGTGAGACGAACACTGAAGCTTTCTTT. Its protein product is CASSPGQGETNTEAFF.

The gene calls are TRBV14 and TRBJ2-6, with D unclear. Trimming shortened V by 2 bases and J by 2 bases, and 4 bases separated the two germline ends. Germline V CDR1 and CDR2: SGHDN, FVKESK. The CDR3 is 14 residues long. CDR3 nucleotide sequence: TGTGCCAGCAGCCAATCTGCTGGGGCCAACGTCCTGACTTTC. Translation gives CASSQSAGANVLTF.

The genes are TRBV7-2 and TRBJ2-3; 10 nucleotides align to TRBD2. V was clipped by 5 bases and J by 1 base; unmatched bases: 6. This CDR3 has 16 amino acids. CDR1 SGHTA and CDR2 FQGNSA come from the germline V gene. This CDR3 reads CASSPPSGGRTDTQYF. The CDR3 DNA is TGTGCCAGCAGCCCCCCTAGCGGGGGACGCACAGATACGCAGTATTTT.

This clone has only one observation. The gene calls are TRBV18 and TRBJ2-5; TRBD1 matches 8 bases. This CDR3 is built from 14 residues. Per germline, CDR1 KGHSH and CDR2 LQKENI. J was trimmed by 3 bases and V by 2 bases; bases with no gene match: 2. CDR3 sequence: CASSPMTGEETQYF. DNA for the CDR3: TGTGCCAGCTCACCAATGACAGGGGAAGAGACCCAGTACTTC.

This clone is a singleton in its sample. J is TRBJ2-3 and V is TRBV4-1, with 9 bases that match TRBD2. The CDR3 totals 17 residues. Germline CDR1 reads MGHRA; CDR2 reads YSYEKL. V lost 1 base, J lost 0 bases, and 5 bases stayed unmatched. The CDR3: CASSQGGLAGSTDTQYF. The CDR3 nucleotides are TGCGCCAGCAGCCAAGGCGGTCTAGCGGGAAGCACAGATACGCAGTATTTT.

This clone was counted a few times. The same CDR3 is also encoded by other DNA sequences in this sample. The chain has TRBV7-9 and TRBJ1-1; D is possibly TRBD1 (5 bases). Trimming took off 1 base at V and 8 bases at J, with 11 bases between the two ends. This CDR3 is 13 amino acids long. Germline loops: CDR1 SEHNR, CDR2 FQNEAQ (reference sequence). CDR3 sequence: CASSLGGEGEAFF. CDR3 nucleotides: TGTGCCAGCAGCTTAGGAGGGGAGGGGGAAGCTTTCTTT.

The CDR3 reads CASSPGGLTKTQYF. Written as DNA, the CDR3 is TGTGCCAGCTCACCGGGGGGACTAACGAAGACCCAGTACTTC. V is TRBV18 and J is TRBJ2-5; TRBD2 matches at 7 bases. There are 14 residues in the CDR3. The V segment lost 3 bases and the J segment 6 bases; nucleotides outside the gene matches: 7. Germline V gene lookup returns CDR1 KGHSH and CDR2 LQKENI.

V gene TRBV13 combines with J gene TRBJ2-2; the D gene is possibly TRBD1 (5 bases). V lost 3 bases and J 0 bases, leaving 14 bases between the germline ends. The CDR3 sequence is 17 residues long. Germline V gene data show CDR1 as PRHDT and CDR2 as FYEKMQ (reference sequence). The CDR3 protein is CASSLALQDSNTGELFF. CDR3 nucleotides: TGTGCCAGCAGCTTGGCCCTACAGGATTCGAACACCGGGGAGCTGTTTTTT.

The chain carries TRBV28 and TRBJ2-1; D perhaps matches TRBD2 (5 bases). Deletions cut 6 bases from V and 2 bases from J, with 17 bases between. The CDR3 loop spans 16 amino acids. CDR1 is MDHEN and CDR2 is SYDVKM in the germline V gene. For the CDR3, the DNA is TGTGCCAGCAGCCCTCGCGCCGGGGTTACCTACAATGAGCAGTTCTTC. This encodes CASSPRAGVTYNEQFF.

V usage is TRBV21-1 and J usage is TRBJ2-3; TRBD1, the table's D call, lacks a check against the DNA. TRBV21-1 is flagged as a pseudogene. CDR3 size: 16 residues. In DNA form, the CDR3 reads TGTGCCAGCAGCAAAGAAGCAGGGGGCAGTACAGATACGCAGTATTTT. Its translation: CASSKEAGGSTDTQYF.

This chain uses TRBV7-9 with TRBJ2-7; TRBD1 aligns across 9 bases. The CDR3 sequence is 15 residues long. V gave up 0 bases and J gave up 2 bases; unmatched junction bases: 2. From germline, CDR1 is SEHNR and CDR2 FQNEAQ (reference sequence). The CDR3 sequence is CASSLAGTGTYEQYF. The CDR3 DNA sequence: TGTGCCAGCAGCTTAGCAGGGACAGGGACCTACGAGCAGTACTTC.

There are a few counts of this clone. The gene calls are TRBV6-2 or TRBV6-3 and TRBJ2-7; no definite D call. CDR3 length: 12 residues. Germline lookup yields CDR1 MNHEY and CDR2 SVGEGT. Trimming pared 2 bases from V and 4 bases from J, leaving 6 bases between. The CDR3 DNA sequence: TGTGCCAGCAGTTACGCGACATACGAGCAGTACTTC. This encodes CASSYATYEQYF.

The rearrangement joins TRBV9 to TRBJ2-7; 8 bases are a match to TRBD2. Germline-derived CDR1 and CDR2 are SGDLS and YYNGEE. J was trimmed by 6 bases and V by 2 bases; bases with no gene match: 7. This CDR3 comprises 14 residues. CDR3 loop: CASSVTGTSFEQYF. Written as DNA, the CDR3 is TGTGCCAGCAGCGTTACCGGGACTAGTTTCGAGCAGTACTTC.

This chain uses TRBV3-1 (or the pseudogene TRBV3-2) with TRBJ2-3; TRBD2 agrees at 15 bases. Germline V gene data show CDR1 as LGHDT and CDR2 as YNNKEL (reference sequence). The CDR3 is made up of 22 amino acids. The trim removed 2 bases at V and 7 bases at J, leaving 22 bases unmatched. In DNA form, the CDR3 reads TGTGCCAGCAGCCAATTTGGGACTTCGGGACTAGCGGGGGGCAGGGTTTCAAATACGCAGTATTTT. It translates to CASSQFGTSGLAGGRVSNTQYF.

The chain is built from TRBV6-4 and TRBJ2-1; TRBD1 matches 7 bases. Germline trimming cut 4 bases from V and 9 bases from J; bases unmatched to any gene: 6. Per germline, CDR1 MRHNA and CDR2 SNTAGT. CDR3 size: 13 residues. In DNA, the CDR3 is TGTGCCAGCAGTGGACAGGGTTTAGGTGAGCAGTTCTTC. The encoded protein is CASSGQGLGEQFF.

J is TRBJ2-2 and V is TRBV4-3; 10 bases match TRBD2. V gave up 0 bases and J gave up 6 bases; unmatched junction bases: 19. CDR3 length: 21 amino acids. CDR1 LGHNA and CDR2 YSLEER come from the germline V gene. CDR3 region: CASSQDLVLVSGRALAGELFF. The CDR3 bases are TGCGCCAGCAGCCAAGATCTGGTTTTGGTGAGCGGGAGGGCCCTGGCCGGGGAGCTGTTTTTT.

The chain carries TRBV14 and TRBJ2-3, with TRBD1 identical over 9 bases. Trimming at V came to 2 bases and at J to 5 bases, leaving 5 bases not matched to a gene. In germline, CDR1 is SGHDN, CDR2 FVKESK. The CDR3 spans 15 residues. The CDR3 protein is CASSQLRQGGDTQYF. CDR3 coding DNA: TGTGCCAGCAGCCAACTCCGACAGGGGGGAGATACGCAGTATTTT.

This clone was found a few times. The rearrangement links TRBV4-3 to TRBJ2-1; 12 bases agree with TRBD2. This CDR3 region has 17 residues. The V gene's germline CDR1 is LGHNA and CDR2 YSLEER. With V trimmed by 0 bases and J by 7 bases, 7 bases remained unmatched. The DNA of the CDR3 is TGCGCCAGCAGCCAAGATCGACTAGCGGGAGAGTCGAATGAGCAGTTCTTC. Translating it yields CASSQDRLAGESNEQFF.

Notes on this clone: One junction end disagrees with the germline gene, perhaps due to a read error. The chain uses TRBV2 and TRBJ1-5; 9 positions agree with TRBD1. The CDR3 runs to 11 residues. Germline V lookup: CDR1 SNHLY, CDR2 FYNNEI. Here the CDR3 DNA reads TGTGCCAGCAGGAGGGACAGGGCCGTGTATTTT. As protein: CASRRDRAVYF.

The CDR3 reads CASSPQPGVSTEAFF. The DNA of the CDR3 is TGTGCCAGTAGTCCTCAGCCGGGGGTAAGCACTGAAGCTTTCTTT. The chain carries TRBV19 and TRBJ1-1; D is perhaps TRBD1 (5 bases). V was clipped by 5 bases and J by 4 bases, with 17 bases between them. The germline V gene has CDR1 LNHDA and CDR2 SQIVND (reference sequence). The CDR3 contains 15 residues.

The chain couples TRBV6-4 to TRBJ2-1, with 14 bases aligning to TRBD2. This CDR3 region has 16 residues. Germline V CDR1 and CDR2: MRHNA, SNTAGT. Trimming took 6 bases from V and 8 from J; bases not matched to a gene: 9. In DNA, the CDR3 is TGTGCCAGCAGCGCCGGGACTAGCGGGGGAGCGGATGAGCAGTTCTTC. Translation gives CASSAGTSGGADEQFF.

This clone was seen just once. CDR3 region: CATSDASGAVGDTQYF. CDR3 bases: TGTGCCACCAGTGATGCTAGCGGAGCTGTGGGAGATACGCAGTATTTT. The chain links TRBV24-1 to TRBJ2-3; 7 positions agree with TRBD2. With 3 bases clipped from V and 5 bases from J, the junction kept 10 bases outside the gene matches. The CDR3 is made up of 16 amino acids. CDR1 is KGHDR, CDR2 SFDVKD, per germline.

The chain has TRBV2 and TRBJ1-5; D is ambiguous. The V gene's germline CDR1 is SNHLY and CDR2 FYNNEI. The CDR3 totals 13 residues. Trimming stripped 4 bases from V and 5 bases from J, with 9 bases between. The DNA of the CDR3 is TGTGCCAGCAGTGGGGAGAACTATCAGCCCCAGCATTTT. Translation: CASSGENYQPQHF.

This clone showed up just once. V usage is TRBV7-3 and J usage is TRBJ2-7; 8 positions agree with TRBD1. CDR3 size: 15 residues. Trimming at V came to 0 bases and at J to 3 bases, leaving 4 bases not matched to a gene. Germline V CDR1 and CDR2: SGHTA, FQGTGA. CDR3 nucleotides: TGTGCCAGCAGCTTAACCGCAGGGGGCGGCTACGAGCAGTACTTC. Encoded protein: CASSLTAGGGYEQYF.

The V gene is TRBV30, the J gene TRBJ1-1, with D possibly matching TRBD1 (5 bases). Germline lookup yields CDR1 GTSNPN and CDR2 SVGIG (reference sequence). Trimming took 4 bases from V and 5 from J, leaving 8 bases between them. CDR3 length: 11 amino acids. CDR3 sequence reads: CAWTGRTEAFF. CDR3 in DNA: TGTGCCTGGACAGGGCGGACTGAAGCTTTCTTT.